Listed below are T cell receptor beta chains from one sample, sequenced in a study of blood T cell repertoires in COVID-19. The table came from immunoSEQ multiplex PCR; TCRdb's copy has only in-frame clones and leaves some out. The sample shows around 140,000 clones, 75% to 85% of them seen only once. The sequencing sample was made of peripheral blood. Receptor source: a man between 60 and 70 years old with active or convalescent COVID-19. CDR3s include the opening cysteine and the closing phenylalanine or tryptophan. Each record gives: clone size, D gene, J gene, V gene, CDR3 protein, CDR3 DNA. The D gene is left open where the match is weak. Some rows have no size entry. The others give once, few or many, or a class for an expanded clone.

NA,TRBD1,TRBJ1-1,TRBV6-5,CASRGTVNTEAFF,TGTGCCAGCAGGGGGACAGTGAACACTGAAGCTTTCTTT
once,TRBD2,TRBJ2-1,TRBV5-6,CASSLGGRARNEQFF,TGTGCCAGCAGCTTAGGCGGGAGGGCCCGGAATGAGCAGTTCTTC
NA,NA,TRBJ1-4,TRBV21-1,CASSTTGFATNEKLFF,TGTGCCAGCAGCACGACAGGATTTGCAACTAATGAAAAACTGTTTTTT
NA,NA,TRBJ1-1,TRBV5-1,CASSWTDNTEAFF,TGCGCCAGCAGCTGGACAGACAACACTGAAGCTTTCTTT
NA,NA,TRBJ2-7,TRBV21-1,CASIRTPTYEQYF,TGTGCCAGCATTCGGACACCCACCTACGAGCAGTACTTC
NA,TRBD1,TRBJ1-2,TRBV6-5,CASSYRTGGGADHTF,TGTGCCAGCAGTTACCGAACGGGAGGGGGCGCAGACCACACCTTC
NA,NA,TRBJ2-5,TRBV7-7,CASSLSPGETQYF,TGTGCTAGCAGCCTCTCACCGGGGGAGACCCAGTACTTC
NA,NA,TRBJ1-4,TRBV7-9,CASSTGLTNEKLFF,TGTGCCAGCAGCACGGGACTTACAAATGAAAAACTGTTTTTT
NA,NA,TRBJ1-1,TRBV4-3,CASSQDFPGRRTEAFF,TGCGCCAGCAGCCAAGATTTCCCAGGGCGTCGAACTGAAGCTTTCTTT
NA,TRBD2,TRBJ2-1,TRBV11-3,CASSLVAGGLGEQFF,TGTGCCAGCAGCTTAGTTGCGGGGGGACTGGGTGAGCAGTTCTTC
NA,NA,TRBJ1-6,TRBV6-1,CASSEAGRLGFHF,TGTGCCAGCAGTGAAGCGGGCAGGTTAGGATTCCACTTT
NA,TRBD2,TRBJ2-5,TRBV9,CASSEGTSGTVETQYF,TGTGCCAGCAGCGAAGGGACTAGCGGGACGGTTGAGACCCAGTACTTC
NA,NA,TRBJ1-2,TRBV11-2,CASSLGSGGYYGYTF,TGTGCCAGCAGCTTAGGGTCCGGCGGATACTATGGCTACACCTTC
NA,NA,TRBJ2-1,TRBV12-3/TRBV12-4,CASSYRTYNEQFF,TGTGCCAGCTCCTACCGTACCTACAATGAGCAGTTCTTC
NA,TRBD1,TRBJ1-2,TRBV28,CASKTGPGYTF,TGTGCCAGTAAGACAGGGCCTGGCTACACCTTC
once,TRBD1,TRBJ1-3,TRBV4-3,CASSEAGTAGNTIYF,TGCGCCAGCAGCGAAGCAGGGACAGCTGGAAACACCATATATTTT
NA,NA,TRBJ2-2,TRBV24-1,CATSEHFGVTGELFF,TGTGCCACCAGTGAACACTTCGGAGTCACCGGGGAGCTGTTTTTT
NA,TRBD1,TRBJ1-2,TRBV6-5,CASSSQGTEYGYTF,TGTGCCAGCAGTTCTCAAGGGACAGAGTATGGCTACACCTTC
NA,NA,TRBJ1-3,TRBV3-1/TRBV3-2,CASSQGSLDSGNTIYF,TGTGCCAGCAGCCAAGGCTCGTTAGACTCTGGAAACACCATATATTTT
once,TRBD1,TRBJ1-2,TRBV27,CASSHPGTGGYTF,TGTGCCAGCAGTCACCCCGGGACAGGGGGCTACACCTTC
NA,TRBD1,TRBJ1-6,TRBV11-3,CASSNRGWFMGSPLHF,TGTGCCAGCAGCAACAGGGGATGGTTTATGGGTTCACCCCTCCACTTT
NA,TRBD2,TRBJ2-2,TRBV20-1,CSASRTSDTNTGELFF,TGCAGTGCTAGTAGGACTAGCGATACGAACACCGGGGAGCTGTTTTTT
once,TRBD1,TRBJ1-1,TRBV4-1,CASSQRQGFEAFF,TGCGCCAGCAGCCAACGACAGGGTTTTGAAGCTTTCTTT
NA,TRBD1,TRBJ1-5,TRBV7-9,CASSSGSGGGNQPQHF,TGTGCCAGCAGCTCCGGGTCAGGGGGTGGCAATCAGCCCCAGCATTTT
NA,TRBD1,TRBJ1-2,TRBV2,CASSELGQGKGGYTF,TGTGCCAGCAGTGAACTGGGACAGGGGAAAGGTGGCTACACCTTC
NA,TRBD1,TRBJ1-2,TRBV4-1,CASSQDRGHGYTF,TGCGCCAGCAGTCAGGACAGGGGGCACGGCTACACCTTC
few,TRBD1,TRBJ2-7,TRBV18,CASSRPGQGAEQYF,TGTGCCAGCTCACGACCGGGACAGGGTGCCGAGCAGTACTTC
NA,TRBD2,TRBJ2-5,TRBV7-2,CASSPIIAGGGETQYF,TGTGCCAGCAGCCCTATAATAGCGGGAGGGGGAGAGACCCAGTACTTC
NA,TRBD2,TRBJ2-5,TRBV11-2,CASSLGFATSGGAQETQYF,TGTGCCAGCAGCTTAGGCTTTGCTACTAGCGGGGGGGCACAAGAGACCCAGTACTTC
NA,NA,TRBJ1-4,TRBV13,CASSLRRGNEKLFF,TGTGCCAGCAGCCTGAGAAGGGGTAATGAAAAACTGTTTTTT
NA,NA,TRBJ2-3,TRBV30,CAWNKLGTDTQYF,TGTGCCTGGAATAAACTGGGCACAGATACGCAGTATTTT
once,NA,TRBJ2-2,TRBV3-1/TRBV3-2,CASSRLGVTGELFF,TGTGCCAGCAGCCGACTAGGAGTAACCGGGGAGCTGTTTTTT
once,NA,TRBJ1-2,TRBV13,CASNHKGRFIGYTF,TGTGCCAGCAATCACAAGGGGAGGTTCATCGGCTACACCTTC
few,TRBD1,TRBJ2-5,TRBV14,CASSHTIHPGTEQETQYF,TGTGCCAGCAGCCACACAATTCATCCCGGGACAGAGCAAGAGACCCAGTACTTC
once,TRBD1,TRBJ1-1,TRBV27,CASSLRQGQANTEAFF,TGTGCCAGCAGTTTAAGGCAGGGACAGGCAAACACTGAAGCTTTCTTT
NA,NA,TRBJ1-2,TRBV28,CASSLSYYGYTF,TGTGCCAGCAGTTTATCCTACTATGGCTACACCTTC
NA,NA,TRBJ2-5,TRBV10-1,CASSGDTRGTQYF,TGCGCCAGCAGCGGGGACACCCGGGGGACCCAGTACTTC
few,NA,TRBJ1-5,TRBV5-5,CASSLRSNQPQHF,TGTGCCAGCAGCTTGCGGAGCAATCAGCCCCAGCATTTT
once,NA,TRBJ2-1,TRBV5-6,CASSITGTTYNEQFF,TGTGCCAGCAGCATCACCGGGACAACTTACAATGAGCAGTTCTTC
NA,TRBD2,TRBJ2-1,TRBV7-8,CASSLMLGTSGPNEQFF,TGTGCCAGCAGTCTCATGCTCGGGACTAGCGGACCCAATGAGCAGTTCTTC
few,NA,TRBJ1-3,TRBV7-9,CASSPSVASGNTIYF,TGTGCCAGCAGCCCCTCAGTGGCCTCTGGAAACACCATATATTTT
few,NA,TRBJ1-1,TRBV30,CAWSEDRGTEAFF,TGTGCCTGGAGCGAGGACCGAGGGACTGAAGCTTTCTTT
NA,NA,TRBJ2-1,TRBV11-2,CASSLGGAIAEQFF,TGTGCCAGCAGCCTTGGGGGGGCGATTGCTGAGCAGTTCTTC
NA,NA,TRBJ1-6,TRBV10-1,CASSESMAGNSPLHF,TGCGCCAGCAGTGAGTCGATGGCAGGGAATTCACCCCTCCACTTT
NA,NA,TRBJ2-4,TRBV7-2,CASSPPGGGKNIQYF,TGTGCCAGCAGCCCCCCAGGGGGAGGAAAAAACATTCAGTACTTC
NA,NA,TRBJ1-4,TRBV30,CAWTEEGGGEKLFF,TGTGCCTGGACAGAGGAGGGTGGTGGGGAAAAACTGTTTTTT
NA,NA,TRBJ1-4,TRBV11-3,CASSHSQAEKLFF,TGTGCCAGCAGCCACAGCCAAGCTGAAAAACTGTTTTTT
NA,TRBD1,TRBJ1-6,TRBV9,CASSVETGTGTIRPLHF,TGTGCCAGCAGCGTCGAAACCGGGACAGGGACCATTCGGCCCCTCCACTTT
NA,TRBD1,TRBJ1-2,TRBV15,CATSSIQGASGYTF,TGTGCCACCAGCAGCATACAGGGGGCTAGTGGCTACACCTTC
NA,NA,TRBJ2-5,TRBV5-1,CASSRTQGQETQYF,TGCGCCAGCAGCCGAACCCAGGGGCAAGAGACCCAGTACTTC
NA,TRBD2,TRBJ2-7,TRBV7-9,CASSPAVGGGGYEQYF,TGTGCCAGCAGCCCCGCGGTGGGGGGCGGGGGGTACGAGCAGTACTTC
NA,TRBD2,TRBJ2-1,TRBV6-2/TRBV6-3,CASSYQGTSGSNEQFF,TGTGCCAGCAGTTACCAAGGGACTAGCGGCTCCAATGAGCAGTTCTTC
NA,NA,TRBJ2-6,TRBV11-3,CASSLRTTGANVLTF,TGTGCCAGCAGCTTAAGGACAACTGGGGCCAACGTCCTGACTTTC